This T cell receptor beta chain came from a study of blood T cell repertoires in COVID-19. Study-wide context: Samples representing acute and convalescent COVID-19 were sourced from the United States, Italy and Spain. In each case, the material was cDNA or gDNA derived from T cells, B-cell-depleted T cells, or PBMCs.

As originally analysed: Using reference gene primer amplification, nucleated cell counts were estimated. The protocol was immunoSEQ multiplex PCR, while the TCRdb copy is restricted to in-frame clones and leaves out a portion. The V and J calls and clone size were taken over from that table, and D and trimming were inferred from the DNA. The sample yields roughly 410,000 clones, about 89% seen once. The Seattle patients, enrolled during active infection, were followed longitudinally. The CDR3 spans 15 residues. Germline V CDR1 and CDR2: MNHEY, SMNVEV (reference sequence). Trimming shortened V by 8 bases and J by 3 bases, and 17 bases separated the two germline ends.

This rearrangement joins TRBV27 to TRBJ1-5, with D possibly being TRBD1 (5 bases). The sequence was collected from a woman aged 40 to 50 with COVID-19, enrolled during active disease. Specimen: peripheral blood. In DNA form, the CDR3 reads TGTGCCAGCCGGCCGGGACTCATTTCCAATCAGCCCCAGCATTTT. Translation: CASRPGLISNQPQHF.